The rows below give T cell receptor beta chains drawn from one sample of a study of T cell responses to AZD1222 COVID-19 vaccine. TCRdb's copy holds only in-frame clones and misses some; the assay was immunoSEQ multiplex PCR. The sample has 120,000 or so clones; around 88% are singletons. The sequencing used peripheral blood, collected on day 0 of AZD1222 vaccination. These receptors were obtained from an adult in good health. The CDR3 runs from the conserved cysteine through the conserved F or W. D genes are given only for firm matches. For some rows the clone size is stated as once, few or many, or as a class when expanded; others skip it.

-	15	TRBV7-2	TRBJ1-5	-	CASSLVFSENQPQHF	TGTGCCAGCAGCTTAGTTTTCAGTGAAAATCAGCCCCAGCATTTT
-	18	TRBV27	TRBJ1-5	-	CASSLNFQAGYSNQPQHF	TGTGCCAGCAGTTTAAACTTCCAGGCCGGCTATAGCAATCAGCCCCAGCATTTT
-	16	TRBV7-9	TRBJ1-2	-	CASSLAGQVGNYGYTF	TGTGCCAGCAGCTTAGCCGGGCAGGTCGGTAACTATGGCTACACCTTC
TRBD1	13	TRBV28	TRBJ2-7	-	CASSLGTAYEQYF	TGTGCCAGCAGCCTCGGGACAGCCTACGAGCAGTACTTC
-	16	TRBV19	TRBJ1-5	-	CASSILQGYSNQPQHF	TGTGCCAGTAGTATCCTACAGGGTTATAGCAATCAGCCCCAGCATTTT
-	12	TRBV12-3/TRBV12-4	TRBJ1-2	once	CASSGDFKGYTF	TGTGCCAGCAGTGGGGACTTCAAGGGCTACACCTTC
-	13	TRBV7-3	TRBJ2-5	-	CASSPRWQETQYF	TGTGCCAGCAGCCCCAGATGGCAAGAGACCCAGTACTTC
-	13	TRBV28	TRBJ1-1	-	CASRLQVNTEAFF	TGTGCCAGCAGACTACAGGTGAACACTGAAGCTTTCTTT
TRBD1	13	TRBV6-6	TRBJ2-7	-	CASSFGQAYEQYF	TGTGCCAGCAGTTTTGGACAGGCGTACGAGCAGTACTTC
-	13	TRBV6-1	TRBJ1-1	-	CASSETGNTEAFF	TGTGCCAGCAGTGAGACAGGGAACACTGAAGCTTTCTTT
-	13	TRBV7-9	TRBJ2-5	-	CATLAPGEETQYF	TGTGCCACCCTAGCTCCGGGGGAGGAGACCCAGTACTTC
TRBD2	15	TRBV2	TRBJ2-1	-	CASLEGRVSDNEQFF	TGTGCCAGCCTGGAAGGGAGGGTTTCCGACAATGAGCAGTTCTTC
TRBD1	16	TRBV10-3	TRBJ2-1	few	CAISYNGTGVGHEQFF	TGTGCCATCAGCTACAACGGGACAGGGGTCGGTCATGAGCAGTTCTTC
-	14	TRBV5-8	TRBJ1-6	-	CASSLGLNNSPLHF	TGTGCCAGCAGCTTGGGACTAAATAATTCACCCCTCCACTTT
-	15	TRBV6-6	TRBJ1-2	-	CASIPGGSPVYGYTF	TGTGCCAGCATCCCCGGAGGGTCTCCGGTCTATGGCTACACCTTC
-	13	TRBV24-1	TRBJ2-5	-	CATRSALLETQYF	TGTGCCACCCGGTCGGCGCTACTAGAGACCCAGTACTTC
-	12	TRBV29-1	TRBJ2-7	-	CSVASSPYEQYF	TGCAGCGTGGCATCATCTCCTTACGAGCAGTACTTC
-	11	TRBV14	TRBJ1-3	-	CASSQVSTIYF	TGTGCCAGCAGCCAAGTTAGCACCATATATTTT
-	12	TRBV12-3/TRBV12-4	TRBJ1-1	-	CASRYDGTEAFF	TGTGCCAGCAGGTACGACGGGACTGAAGCTTTCTTT
TRBD2	14	TRBV6-5	TRBJ2-3	-	CASTPSSSGGAQYF	TGTGCCAGCACCCCGAGCAGTAGCGGGGGGGCGCAGTATTTT
TRBD2	15	TRBV5-1	TRBJ2-3	once	CASKRLAGEADTQYF	TGCGCCAGCAAGCGACTAGCGGGGGAGGCAGATACGCAGTATTTT
TRBD2	13	TRBV10-3	TRBJ2-3	-	CAITSGSTDTQYF	TGTGCCATAACTAGCGGAAGCACAGATACGCAGTATTTT
-	15	TRBV7-6	TRBJ2-1	-	CASSQPGSSYNEQFF	TGTGCCAGCAGCCAACCGGGTAGCTCCTACAATGAGCAGTTCTTC
-	13	TRBV20-1	TRBJ2-7	-	CSASGSVAYEQYF	TGCAGTGCTAGTGGGTCAGTAGCCTACGAGCAGTACTTC
-	14	TRBV6-5	TRBJ1-3	-	CATGSGGAGNTIYF	TGTGCCACCGGATCGGGGGGGGCGGGAAACACCATATATTTT
TRBD1	13	TRBV10-1	TRBJ2-7	-	CASSEGTAYEQYF	TGCGCCAGCAGTGAGGGGACAGCCTACGAGCAGTACTTC
-	15	TRBV7-9	TRBJ1-5	-	CASSLGALSNQPQHF	TGTGCCAGCAGCTTAGGCGCATTGAGCAATCAGCCCCAGCATTTT
TRBD1	14	TRBV7-9	TRBJ1-5	few	CASSQQGGNQPQHF	TGTGCCAGCAGCCAACAGGGGGGCAATCAGCCCCAGCATTTT
-	14	TRBV4-1	TRBJ1-6	-	CASSPPRHNSPLHF	TGCGCCAGCAGCCCACCCCGGCACAATTCACCCCTCCACTTT
-	15	TRBV5-1	TRBJ2-3	-	CASSLEPAGTDTQYF	TGCGCCAGCAGCTTGGAACCAGCGGGCACAGATACGCAGTATTTT
TRBD1	16	TRBV2	TRBJ1-4	few	CASSEGYGTGFEKLFF	TGTGCCAGCAGTGAAGGTTACGGGACAGGGTTTGAAAAACTGTTTTTT
TRBD2	15	TRBV7-2	TRBJ2-7	-	CASSLGWGTSDEQYF	TGTGCCAGCAGCTTAGGGTGGGGGACTAGCGACGAGCAGTACTTC
TRBD2	17	TRBV11-3	TRBJ2-3	-	CASSSRGRGGLTDTQYF	TGTGCCAGCAGCTCCCGGGGACGGGGGGGCCTGACAGATACGCAGTATTTT
-	14	TRBV13	TRBJ2-3	-	CASSLSPPRDTQYF	TGTGCCAGCAGCTTATCCCCACCCCGAGATACGCAGTATTTT
-	14	TRBV3-1/TRBV3-2	TRBJ1-1	-	CASSQTGRNTEAFF	TGTGCCAGCAGCCAGACAGGACGGAACACTGAAGCTTTCTTT
-	15	TRBV7-6	TRBJ2-3	-	CASSLAGGYTDTQYF	TGTGCCAGCAGCTTAGCCGGGGGCTACACAGATACGCAGTATTTT
-	14	TRBV28	TRBJ1-2	-	CASSPTGVGYGYTF	TGTGCCAGCAGTCCAACAGGAGTGGGCTATGGCTACACCTTC
TRBD1	15	TRBV27	TRBJ1-1	-	CASSPHQGAGTEAFF	TGTGCCAGCAGTCCCCATCAGGGGGCCGGCACTGAAGCTTTCTTT
-	13	TRBV5-1	TRBJ2-1	-	CASIGPPYNEQFF	TGCGCCAGCATTGGACCCCCCTACAATGAGCAGTTCTTC
TRBD1	17	TRBV19	TRBJ2-6	few	CASRRETGGSGANVLTF	TGTGCCAGTCGTCGGGAGACAGGGGGCTCTGGGGCCAACGTCCTGACTTTC
-	13	TRBV2	TRBJ1-1	-	CASREGPNTEAFF	TGTGCCAGCAGGGAGGGACCAAACACTGAAGCTTTCTTT
-	15	TRBV28	TRBJ1-4	-	CASSLVQTTNEKLFF	TGTGCCAGCAGTTTAGTCCAGACAACTAATGAAAAACTGTTTTTT
TRBD1	15	TRBV19	TRBJ1-5	-	CASSYDGTGNQPQHF	TGTGCCAGTTCCTACGATGGGACAGGTAATCAGCCCCAGCATTTT
-	14	TRBV27	TRBJ2-2	-	CASSFGLAAGELFF	TGTGCCAGCAGTTTCGGGCTAGCCGCCGGGGAGCTGTTTTTT
TRBD1	16	TRBV11-1	TRBJ1-2	-	CASSSSGTVTNYGYTF	TGTGCCAGCAGCTCTTCCGGGACAGTTACTAACTATGGCTACACCTTC
-	12	TRBV28	TRBJ2-5	-	CASAADQETQYF	TGTGCAAGTGCGGCTGATCAAGAGACCCAGTACTTC
-	13	TRBV12-3/TRBV12-4	TRBJ2-2	-	CASSLRGAGELFF	TGTGCCAGCAGTTTACGGGGTGCCGGGGAGCTGTTTTTT